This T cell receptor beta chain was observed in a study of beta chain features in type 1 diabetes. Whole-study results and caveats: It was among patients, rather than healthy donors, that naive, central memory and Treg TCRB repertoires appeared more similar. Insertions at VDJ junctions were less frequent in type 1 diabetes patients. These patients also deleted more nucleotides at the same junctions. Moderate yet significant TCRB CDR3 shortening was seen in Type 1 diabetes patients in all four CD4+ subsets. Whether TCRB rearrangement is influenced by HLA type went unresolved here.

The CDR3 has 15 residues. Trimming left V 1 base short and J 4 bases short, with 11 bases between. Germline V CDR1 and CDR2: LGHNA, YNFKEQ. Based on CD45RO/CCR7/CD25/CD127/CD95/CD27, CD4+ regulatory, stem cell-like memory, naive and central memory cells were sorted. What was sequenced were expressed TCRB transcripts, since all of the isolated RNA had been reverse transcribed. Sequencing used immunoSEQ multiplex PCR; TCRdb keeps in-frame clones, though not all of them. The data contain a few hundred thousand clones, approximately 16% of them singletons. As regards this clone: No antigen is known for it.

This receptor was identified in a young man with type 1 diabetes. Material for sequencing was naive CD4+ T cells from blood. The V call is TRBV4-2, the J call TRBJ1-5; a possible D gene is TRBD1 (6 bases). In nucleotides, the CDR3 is TGTGCCAGCAGCCAAGGGACCAGGGGTAATCAGCCCCAGCATTTT. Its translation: CASSQGTRGNQPQHF.